This entry lists 8 T cell receptor beta chains sequenced from one sample in a study of T-cell reconstitution after alpha-beta-depleted transplantation in children. TCRbeta library construction was performed incorporating unique molecular identifiers. TCRdb recomputed calls from the PCR reads with MiXCR, one row per CDR3 protein. The sample lists approximately 500,000 distinct CDR3 sequences; around 27% were seen once. The source was PBMCs, collected before TCRalphabeta/CD19-depleted stem cell transplant. These receptors came from a boy less than two years old with Wiskott-Aldrich syndrome, due to receive a stem cell transplant.

The chain links TRBV6-1 to TRBJ1-2; possible D gene TRBD1, 6 bases. Trimming removed 2 bases at V and 4 bases at J, with 8 bases between. CDR3 length equals 13 residues. CDR1 is MNHNS and CDR2 is SASEGT in the germline V gene. The CDR3 sequence is CASSEQGPYGYTF. DNA for the CDR3: TGTGCCAGCAGTGAACAGGGGCCCTATGGCTACACCTTC.

V usage is TRBV12-3 or TRBV12-4 and J usage is TRBJ2-1, with 10 bases matching TRBD2. V gave up 2 bases and J gave up 5 bases; unmatched junction bases: 15. CDR3 length: 19 residues. CDR3 nucleotide sequence: TGTGCCAGCAGTTTATTCGGGACGGGAGCGGGAGGGCCGGACAATGAGCAGTTCTTC. Translated, it gives CASSLFGTGAGGPDNEQFF.

This chain joins TRBV20-1 and TRBJ2-1; D possibly corresponds to TRBD2 (5 bases). Trimming removed 3 bases from V and 0 bases from J, with 9 bases in between. Per the germline V gene, CDR1 is DFQATT and CDR2 is SNEGSKA (reference sequence). This CDR3 is built from 14 residues. The CDR3 spells CSARVGSSYNEQFF. DNA of the CDR3: TGCAGTGCTAGGGTGGGGAGCTCCTACAATGAGCAGTTCTTC.

Only a few counts were recorded for this clonotype. The chain carries TRBV29-1 and TRBJ2-5; D is possibly TRBD1 or TRBD2 (6 bases each). This CDR3 has 13 amino acids. Trimming left V 7 bases short and J 1 base short, with 13 bases between. CDR1 is SQVTM and CDR2 is ANQGSEA in the germline V gene. The CDR3 here is CSARGGSQETQYF. The CDR3 DNA reads as TGCAGCGCCCGAGGGGGGTCCCAAGAGACCCAGTACTTC.

The chain recombines TRBV10-3 with TRBJ1-5; D uncertain. V was clipped by 2 bases and J by 5 bases, with 10 bases between them. The CDR3 totals 14 residues. Looked up from germline, CDR1 is ENHRY and CDR2 is SYGVKD. CDR3 sequence reads: CAISEVGRDQPQHF. The CDR3 DNA sequence: TGTGCCATCAGTGAGGTGGGTCGGGATCAGCCCCAGCATTTT.

This clonotype showed up just a few times. The V gene is TRBV5-1, the J gene TRBJ2-2; tentative D call: TRBD2 (6 bases). V was trimmed by 7 bases and J by 0 bases, leaving 19 bases between them. Germline V CDR1 and CDR2: SGHRS, YFSETQ. This CDR3 region has 17 residues. The CDR3 protein is CASQSGYGTANTGELFF. The CDR3 DNA sequence: TGCGCCAGCCAAAGCGGATACGGGACTGCGAACACCGGGGAGCTGTTTTTT.

The V gene is TRBV27, the J gene TRBJ1-4; 7 nucleotides align to TRBD1. V gave up 3 bases and J gave up 8 bases; unmatched junction bases: 6. The CDR3 extends over 14 amino acids. Germline V gene data show CDR1 as MNHEY and CDR2 as SMNVEV (reference sequence). This chain's CDR3 is CASSFLGQDEKLFF. Written as DNA, the CDR3 is TGTGCCAGCAGTTTCCTCGGACAGGACGAAAAACTGTTTTTT.

The sample holds a few counts of this clonotype. CDR3 residues: CSLVRIAGNEQFF. The DNA for the CDR3 is TGCAGCCTCGTGAGGATAGCGGGAAATGAGCAGTTCTTC. The chain employs TRBV20-1 and TRBJ2-1; 8 bases are shared with TRBD2. This CDR3 comprises 13 residues. Germline lookup yields CDR1 DFQATT and CDR2 SNEGSKA (reference sequence).